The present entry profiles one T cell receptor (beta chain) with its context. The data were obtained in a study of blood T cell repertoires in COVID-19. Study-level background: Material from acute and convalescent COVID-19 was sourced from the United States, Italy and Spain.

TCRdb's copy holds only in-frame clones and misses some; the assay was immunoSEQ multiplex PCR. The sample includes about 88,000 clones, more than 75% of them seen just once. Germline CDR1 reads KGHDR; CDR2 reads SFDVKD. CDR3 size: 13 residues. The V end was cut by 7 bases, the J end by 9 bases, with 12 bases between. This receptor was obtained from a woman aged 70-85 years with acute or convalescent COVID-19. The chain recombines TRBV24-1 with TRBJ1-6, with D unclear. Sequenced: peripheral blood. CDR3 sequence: CATRLDGRSPLHF. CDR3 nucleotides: TGTGCCACCAGACTCGATGGGCGTTCACCCCTCCACTTT.